This TCR beta chain was sequenced during a study of T cells after posttransplantation cyclophosphamide. Study-wide points: Later blood repertoires were often dominated by clones from the donor CD8+ memory compartment. Tissue-infiltrating T cells from skin or gut overlapped little with blood T cells. After PTCy, TRB diversity resembled that of CNI/methotrexate controls.

V lost 1 base to trimming and J lost 5 bases; unmatched junction nucleotides: 2. The germline gives CDR1 SGDLS, CDR2 YYNGEE. The CDR3 is 15 amino acids. Peripheral blood was collected from the related graft donor on the marrow donation day. Libraries were prepared by immunoSEQ multiplex PCR; TCRdb keeps only in-frame clonotypes and omits some of them. The data show several thousand clones, about 70% seen once. Details on this clone: What it binds is unknown.

The chain has TRBV9 and TRBJ2-3, with 12 bases aligning to TRBD2. The sequenced sample was memory CD8+ T cells sorted from blood. The receptor comes from a man aged 50-60 years. The CDR3 bases are TGTGCCAGCAGCGTATGGGGACTAGCGGGAGATACGCAGTATTTT. Protein sequence: CASSVWGLAGDTQYF.